The rows below give T cell receptor beta chains drawn from one sample of a study of OX40 agonist ivuxolimab in advanced cancers. Profiling relied on immunoSEQ multiplex PCR, and the TCRdb table lists in-frame clones only, not all of them. Here the sample spans 55,000 to 85,000 clones, roughly 85% being singletons. The source material was CD4+ or CD8+ T cells sorted from blood, sampled in a trial of the OX40 agonist ivuxolimab. The receptor set was obtained from an adult with an advanced solid tumor such as melanoma, head and neck, liver or kidney cancer. Both conserved end residues are part of each CDR3. The D gene is left open where the match is weak.

NA,TRBV5-1,TRBJ2-1,CASSLVVVGNEQFF
TRBD1,TRBV27,TRBJ1-5,CASSSRDRVANQPQHF
NA,TRBV5-6,TRBJ1-5,CASSLAGALGQPQHF
TRBD2,TRBV6-6,TRBJ2-5,CATQSPERGAQETQYF
NA,TRBV28,TRBJ1-5,CASSLEVQPQHF
NA,TRBV2,TRBJ2-3,CASPLTLPGSADTQYF
NA,TRBV5-1,TRBJ2-5,CASSLGPATQETQYF
NA,TRBV19,TRBJ1-1,CASSMIVFLKNTEAFF
NA,TRBV5-8,TRBJ2-3,CASSLDSTDTQYF
TRBD1,TRBV19,TRBJ2-3,CASRQGASTDTQYF
NA,TRBV11-2,TRBJ2-1,CASTRDLNYNEQFF
NA,TRBV28,TRBJ2-5,CASSLVRGQETQYF
NA,TRBV7-2,TRBJ2-5,CASSKEGQETQYF
TRBD2,TRBV7-3,TRBJ2-1,CASSFSGGTSYNEQFF
TRBD1,TRBV7-6,TRBJ2-7,CASSLNLGTDYEQYF
TRBD1,TRBV2,TRBJ1-1,CASSIQGETEAFF
NA,TRBV7-2,TRBJ2-5,CASSLGSGETQYF
TRBD1,TRBV5-6,TRBJ1-5,CASSLGAGGRNQPQHF
TRBD1,TRBV5-6,TRBJ2-3,CASSLRLGQSTDTQYF
TRBD2,TRBV11-2,TRBJ2-3,CASSSTSGVSTDTQYF
NA,TRBV5-6,TRBJ2-7,CASSLYPGRSYEQYF
NA,TRBV23-1,TRBJ2-3,CASSQFNSRTGADTQYF
NA,TRBV7-6,TRBJ1-5,CASSSSPPGLSNQPQHF
NA,TRBV4-1,TRBJ2-7,CASSQGVLYEQYF
NA,TRBV7-2,TRBJ1-2,CASSLAFTSLGYGYTF
TRBD2,TRBV27,TRBJ2-3,CASSLSGLAGVMNTQYF
TRBD1,TRBV5-4,TRBJ2-3,CASSPAAGGRVTDTQYF
NA,TRBV4-1,TRBJ1-3,CASSQPGLEGAGNTIYF
NA,TRBV10-3,TRBJ2-3,CAISATDNNGDTQYF
NA,TRBV9,TRBJ2-1,CASSSGLLRTYNEQFF
NA,TRBV19,TRBJ1-1,CASSIRSGAATEAFF
TRBD1,TRBV18,TRBJ1-4,CASSEQGTGEKLFF
TRBD2,TRBV7-2,TRBJ2-1,CATTRPGLAGGQNEQFF
NA,TRBV7-6,TRBJ2-7,CASSLNRAGYEQYF
NA,TRBV13,TRBJ2-5,CASSSGRGGGETQYF
NA,TRBV19,TRBJ2-2,CASSGGTNTGELFF
TRBD1,TRBV2,TRBJ2-7,CASTLDRAAYEQYF
TRBD1,TRBV28,TRBJ1-1,CASSLRTGNTEAFF
NA,TRBV7-6,TRBJ2-7,CASSLAGPSNEQYF
NA,TRBV5-1,TRBJ1-2,CASSFSGDYGYTF
NA,TRBV18,TRBJ1-1,CASSPPSRWDGDNAYMNTEAFF
TRBD1,TRBV19,TRBJ2-7,CASGAGTGRYEQYF
NA,TRBV28,TRBJ2-7,CASTSSGEQYF
NA,TRBV2,TRBJ1-2,CASSEFVAGYGYTF
NA,TRBV4-3,TRBJ2-1,CASSPQGAGGYNEQFF
NA,TRBV2,TRBJ2-7,CASSDRGPSRQYF
TRBD2,TRBV5-6,TRBJ2-3,CASSLVGLAGGDTQYF
TRBD1,TRBV7-2,TRBJ1-6,CASSLGQGTSPLHF
NA,TRBV11-2,TRBJ2-5,CASSLGSIPQETQYF
NA,TRBV7-2,TRBJ2-7,CASSIRTAGSYEQYF
NA,TRBV19,TRBJ2-3,CASMAISTDTQYF
TRBD1,TRBV27,TRBJ2-5,CASSRQGVLGTQYF
NA,TRBV9,TRBJ2-2,CASSGAGFGELFF
TRBD1,TRBV6-5,TRBJ1-2,CASSYSATGGRYGYTF
NA,TRBV7-2,TRBJ2-7,CASSLWSGQTYEQYF
TRBD1,TRBV6-5,TRBJ2-2,CASSFGTGRTGELFF
NA,TRBV9,TRBJ2-5,CASSVGQLQETQYF
NA,TRBV15,TRBJ2-1,CATALAAGTWQFF
NA,TRBV18,TRBJ1-1,CASSAGRNTEAFF